These 25 T cell receptor beta chains were sequenced from one sample in a study of shared clonotypes between healthy human individuals (TCRdb year 2020). Preparation of the library involved the immunoSEQ multiplex PCR assay. Not all clones reach the TCRdb copy of this immuneACCESS table, which keeps in-frame sequences only. Checked studies attribute under half of the gap to unresolved V genes and leave the rest unexplained. This sample lists 1,400,000 or so clones; 98% were detected once. The ten largest account for roughly 0.36% of the sample. The source material was naive CD4+ T cells sorted from blood. The cell subset or site label, as the study defines it: CD45RA+ positively selected. These receptor sequences come from a man in his thirties or forties in good health.

The chain links TRBV7-9 to TRBJ1-5; TRBD1 matches 7 bases. The trim removed 7 bases at V and 7 bases at J, leaving 10 bases unmatched. CDR3 length: 14 residues. The germline gives CDR1 SEHNR, CDR2 FQNEAQ (reference sequence). The CDR3 DNA reads as TGTGCCAGCACAGTGACAGGGATGGACCAGCCCCAGCATTTT. Amino acid sequence: CASTVTGMDQPQHF.

The chain employs TRBV29-1 and TRBJ2-1; D not resolved. The germline V gene encodes CDR1 SQVTM and CDR2 ANQGSEA. Trimming shortened V by 7 bases and J by 7 bases, and 20 bases separated the two germline ends. The CDR3 length is 14 residues. The chain's CDR3 is CSGSLRLDMNEQFF. The CDR3 DNA reads TGCAGCGGCTCCCTCCGTCTAGATATGAATGAGCAGTTCTTC.

The gene calls are TRBV21-1 and TRBJ2-4; TRBD2 was called by the table and not checked on the DNA. TRBV21-1 is noted as a pseudogene. The length of the CDR3 is 16 residues. DNA of the CDR3: TGTGCCAGCAGCACAAGGGGAGGCCCTCCCAAAAACATTCAGTACTTC. Translation gives CASSTRGGPPKNIQYF.

The chain couples TRBV5-5 to TRBJ2-7; D is ambiguous. The CDR3 length is 16 residues. Germline V lookup: CDR1 SGHKS, CDR2 YYEKEE (reference sequence). V gave up 3 bases and J gave up 5 bases, with 21 bases separating them. Written as DNA, the CDR3 is TGTGCCAGCAGCTGGCCCGGGCCCGCCTTTGACCACGAGCAGTACTTC. It translates to CASSWPGPAFDHEQYF.

This chain links TRBV13 with TRBJ2-6; D may be TRBD1 or TRBD2 (5 bases each). V was clipped by 7 bases and J by 2 bases, with 21 bases between them. The CDR3 loop spans 18 amino acids. CDR1 PRHDT and CDR2 FYEKMQ come from the germline V gene (reference sequence). CDR3 DNA: TGTGCCAGCAAAGGGGACCAGGTGAAGGTAACTGGGGCCAACGTCCTGACTTTC. Its translation: CASKGDQVKVTGANVLTF.

V gene TRBV28 combines with J gene TRBJ2-4; no firm D call. Trimming removed 5 bases at V and 9 bases at J, with 11 bases between. Germline V gives CDR1 MDHEN, CDR2 SYDVKM. CDR3 length equals 12 residues. The CDR3 spells CASSPTWGIQYF. CDR3 coding DNA: TGTGCCAGCAGTCCCACCTGGGGCATTCAGTACTTC.

As concerns this clone: Other nucleotide sequences in the sample specify the same CDR3. This chain links TRBV6-1 with TRBJ2-7; 7 bases line up with TRBD1. Trimming removed 2 bases from V and 2 bases from J; junction bases left unmatched: 0. This CDR3 contains 13 residues. CDR1 is MNHNS, CDR2 SASEGT, per germline. The CDR3 region is CASSERGPYEQYF. The CDR3 region has the DNA TGTGCCAGCAGTGAAAGGGGGCCCTACGAGCAGTACTTC.

The chain links TRBV9 to TRBJ1-4, with D unclear. Trimming stripped 4 bases from V and 1 base from J, with 11 bases between. CDR1 and CDR2 (germline): SGDLS, YYNGEE. This CDR3 has 15 amino acids. The CDR3: CASSTRALTNEKLFF. The CDR3 region has the DNA TGTGCCAGCAGCACCCGAGCCCTAACTAATGAAAAACTGTTTTTT.

The chain carries TRBV6-1 and TRBJ2-7; D is perhaps TRBD1 (6 bases). The V end lost 1 base, the J end lost 1 base, and 8 bases lay between the germline ends. The CDR3 covers 14 residues. Germline assignment: CDR1 MNHNS and CDR2 SASEGT. As DNA, the CDR3 is TGTGCCAGCAGTGAAGACAGGGCGTCCTACGAGCAGTACTTC. Translated: CASSEDRASYEQYF.

The gene calls are TRBV6-5 and TRBJ2-4; D uncertain. V was shortened by 0 bases and J by 1 base, with 7 bases between the two germline ends. This CDR3 spans 15 amino acids. Germline CDR1 reads MNHEY; CDR2 reads SVGAGI. The CDR3 region is CASSYSALAKNIQYF. Here the CDR3 DNA reads TGTGCCAGCAGTTACTCCGCCTTGGCCAAAAACATTCAGTACTTC.

This rearrangement joins TRBV5-1 to TRBJ1-4; no firm D call. This CDR3 spans 15 amino acids. The germline gives CDR1 SGHRS, CDR2 YFSETQ. The germline V and J ends were trimmed by 5 bases and 0 bases, with 11 bases remaining between them. The CDR3 here is CASRRDGATNEKLFF. The CDR3 DNA sequence: TGCGCCAGCAGGCGAGACGGAGCAACTAATGAAAAACTGTTTTTT.

The V call is TRBV6-6, the J call TRBJ2-5, with D unresolved. Germline V CDR1 and CDR2: MNHNY, SVGAGI (reference sequence). This CDR3 has 15 amino acids. V gave up 2 bases and J gave up 0 bases, with 10 bases separating them. CDR3 nucleotides: TGTGCCAGCAGTTACACCGCATCATACCAAGAGACCCAGTACTTC. This translates into CASSYTASYQETQYF.

The chain joins TRBV27 to TRBJ2-7; tentatively, D is TRBD2 (6 bases). CDR3 length equals 12 residues. Germline lookup yields CDR1 MNHEY and CDR2 SMNVEV (reference sequence). V was pared by 6 bases and J by 8 bases, with 14 bases between. CDR3 protein: CASSFPGAKQYF. The CDR3 DNA reads as TGTGCCAGCAGCTTCCCGGGAGCGAAGCAGTACTTC.

V and J are TRBV5-1 and TRBJ1-1; D is undetermined. The CDR3 spans 15 residues. V was clipped by 1 base and J by 2 bases, with 12 bases between them. The V gene's germline CDR1 is SGHRS and CDR2 YFSETQ. CDR3 amino acids: CASSLTPNSNTEAFF. The CDR3 bases are TGCGCCAGCAGCTTGACCCCGAATTCAAACACTGAAGCTTTCTTT.

V and J are TRBV6-1 and TRBJ2-3; 11 nucleotides line up with TRBD2. From germline, CDR1 is MNHNS and CDR2 SASEGT. The ends lost 6 bases at V and 4 bases at J; junction bases unmatched: 6. The CDR3 is 15 residues long. In DNA, the CDR3 is TGTGCCAGCAGAATAGCGGGAGGGCGGGCAGATACGCAGTATTTT. Translated: CASRIAGGRADTQYF.

The J gene is TRBJ2-7, the V gene TRBV9; TRBD2 agrees at 9 bases. Trimming at V came to 0 bases and at J to 0 bases, leaving 7 bases not matched to a gene. The CDR3 consists of 17 residues. Germline CDR1 reads SGDLS; CDR2 reads YYNGEE. The CDR3 is CASSVAASGMSSYEQYF. DNA of the CDR3: TGTGCCAGCAGCGTAGCGGCTAGCGGGATGAGCTCCTACGAGCAGTACTTC.

V and J are TRBV2 and TRBJ2-5; possibly TRBD1 for D (6 bases). V was clipped by 8 bases and J by 3 bases, with 16 bases between them. Germline CDR1 SNHLY, CDR2 FYNNEI. The CDR3 consists of 14 residues. The CDR3 nucleotides read TGTGCCAGCGGAAACATCAGGGGCGAAGAGACCCAGTACTTC. This encodes CASGNIRGEETQYF.

This chain uses TRBV5-6 with TRBJ2-7; possibly TRBD2 for D (5 bases). With 0 bases removed from V and 3 bases from J, the gap between germline ends came to 13 bases. Germline assignment: CDR1 SGHDT and CDR2 YYEEEE. The CDR3 loop spans 15 amino acids. CDR3 bases: TGTGCCAGCAGCTTGGCGGGGATAGACGGCTACGAGCAGTACTTC. It is translated as CASSLAGIDGYEQYF.

The V and J genes are TRBV28 and TRBJ1-2; no definite D call. Trimming stripped 6 bases from V and 6 bases from J, with 14 bases between. Germline V gene data show CDR1 as MDHEN and CDR2 as SYDVKM. This CDR3 contains 13 residues. The chain's CDR3 is CASSPPSANGYTF. The CDR3 region has the DNA TGTGCCAGCAGCCCCCCGAGCGCGAATGGCTACACCTTC.

The V call is TRBV5-1, the J call TRBJ2-7; D not resolved. The CDR3 is 14 amino acids. The germline V gene encodes CDR1 SGHRS and CDR2 YFSETQ. Trimming stripped 0 bases from V and 4 bases from J, with 11 bases between. The CDR3, as DNA: TGCGCCAGCAGCTTGGCCCATACTGATTACGAGCAGTACTTC. Its protein product is CASSLAHTDYEQYF.

The chain uses TRBV28 and TRBJ2-7; D could derive from TRBD1 or TRBD2 (5 bases each). V was cut by 5 bases and J by 2 bases, with 13 bases left in between. CDR3 size: 14 residues. Germline V gene lookup returns CDR1 MDHEN and CDR2 SYDVKM. The CDR3 sequence: CASSAGAFTYEQYF. DNA for the CDR3: TGTGCCAGCAGTGCCGGGGCATTCACCTACGAGCAGTACTTC.

The CDR3 here is CAGGTGATNEKLFF. For the CDR3, the DNA is TGTGCCGGGGGGACAGGGGCAACTAATGAAAAACTGTTTTTT. This chain joins TRBV30 and TRBJ1-4, with 10 bases fitting TRBD1. This CDR3 has 14 amino acids. Trimming removed 8 bases from V and 0 bases from J; junction bases left unmatched: 3. Looked up from germline, CDR1 is GTSNPN and CDR2 is SVGIG (reference sequence).

This clone was counted a single time. The rearrangement links TRBV5-1 to TRBJ2-2, with TRBD1 matching 10 bases. CDR3 length equals 17 residues. Germline CDR1 is SGHRS and CDR2 is YFSETQ. After removal of 4 bases from V and 4 bases from J, the junction contained 10 bases not matched to a gene. The CDR3 region has the DNA TGCGCCAGCAGCCCACTGACAGGGGGCAAGGGCACCGGGGAGCTGTTTTTT. Translating gives CASSPLTGGKGTGELFF.

V gene TRBV6-6 combines with J gene TRBJ2-2, with a tentative D call TRBD2 (5 bases). The germline V gene encodes CDR1 MNHNY and CDR2 SVGAGI (reference sequence). V was clipped by 2 bases and J by 5 bases, with 12 bases between them. The CDR3 totals 15 residues. CDR3 bases: TGTGCCAGCAGTTACCGTAGCGTAGGAACCGGGGAGCTGTTTTTT. This codes for CASSYRSVGTGELFF.

This clone has just one count. This sequence joins TRBV14 and TRBJ1-5; TRBD1 might be the D (6 bases). V was shortened by 9 bases and J by 6 bases, with 21 bases between the two germline ends. Germline CDR1 SGHDN, CDR2 FVKESK. The CDR3 is made up of 15 amino acids. Written as DNA, the CDR3 is TGTGCCAGTATCCGGGACACCGGGGGTAGTCAGCCCCAGCATTTT. As protein: CASIRDTGGSQPQHF.